The 19 T cell receptor beta chains below were found in one sample sequenced in a study of blood T cell repertoires in COVID-19. The repertoire was sequenced with immunoSEQ multiplex PCR; TCRdb's copy has only in-frame clones and lacks some. Of roughly 200,000 clones listed, 82% are singletons. The sequencing input was peripheral blood. These receptors were obtained from a woman aged 55-70 years with COVID-19, enrolled during active disease.

This chain connects TRBV20-1 to TRBJ1-6; D is perhaps TRBD1 (6 bases). The CDR3 contains 14 residues. V was pared by 3 bases and J by 10 bases, with 16 bases between. Germline V gene data show CDR1 as DFQATT and CDR2 as SNEGSKA (reference sequence). The CDR3 DNA is TGCAGTGCTAGTAGTGGCAGGGGTAACTCACCCCTCCACTTT. Residues: CSASSGRGNSPLHF.

The rearrangement uses TRBV30 and TRBJ2-7; possibly TRBD1 for D (6 bases). V dropped 2 bases and J dropped 4 bases, with 18 bases sitting between them. CDR3 length: 15 amino acids. Germline CDR1 GTSNPN, CDR2 SVGIG (reference sequence). This CDR3 is CAWSYGGYSGYEQYF. DNA for the CDR3: TGTGCCTGGAGTTATGGGGGCTATTCAGGTTACGAGCAGTACTTC.

The gene calls are TRBV10-3 and TRBJ1-5; a possible D gene is TRBD1 (5 bases). Trimming left V 6 bases short and J 6 bases short, with 15 bases between. The germline CDR1 and CDR2 sequences are ENHRY and SYGVKD. This CDR3 has 14 residues. CDR3 sequence: CAISPGIEGQPQHF. In DNA form, the CDR3 reads TGTGCCATCAGCCCAGGGATAGAAGGTCAGCCCCAGCATTTT.

This clone was detected only once. This sample also contains other DNA sequences that code for the same CDR3. This chain uses TRBV24-1 with TRBJ2-5, with 12 bases that match TRBD1. CDR1 and CDR2 (germline): KGHDR, SFDVKD. The length of the CDR3 is 14 residues. V dropped 4 bases and J dropped 7; count of bases not matched to a gene: 3. The CDR3 loop is CATSDLGQGATQYF. The CDR3 region has the DNA TGTGCCACCAGTGACTTGGGACAGGGGGCGACCCAGTACTTC.

Comments on this clone: Relative to the germline gene, one junction end is altered; a read error may explain this. The rearrangement joins TRBV7-7 to TRBJ2-1, with a possible D match to TRBD2 (7 bases). Germline V gene lookup returns CDR1 SSHAT and CDR2 FNYEAQ (reference sequence). CDR3 length: 13 amino acids. The CDR3 loop is CASSLKGGGEQFF. In nucleotides, the CDR3 is TGTGCTAGCAGCCTAAAAGGGGGGGGTGAGCAGTTCTTC. Full variable domain (missing parts from reference TRBV7-7 and TRBJ2-1): GAGVSQSPRYKVTKRGQDVTLRCDPISSHATLYWYQQALGQGPEFLTYFNYEAQPDKSGLPSDRFSAERPEGSISTLTIQRTEQRDSAMYRCASSLKGGGEQFFGPGTRLTVL.

The chain couples TRBV15 to TRBJ1-1, with 8 bases aligning to TRBD1. The CDR3 consists of 16 residues. The germline V gene has CDR1 LNHNV and CDR2 YYDKDF (reference sequence). Germline trimming cut 1 base from V and 4 bases from J; bases unmatched to any gene: 8. CDR3 DNA: TGTGCCACCAGCAGAGGGGACAGGTACGGGAGCACTGAAGCTTTCTTT. This codes for CATSRGDRYGSTEAFF.

The chain is built from TRBV7-8 and TRBJ1-2, with D uncertain. The CDR3 is 14 amino acids. Trimming took off 4 bases at V and 3 bases at J, with 12 bases between the two ends. CDR1 and CDR2 from the germline V gene are SGHVS and FQNEAQ. The CDR3 spells CASSSSTWDYGYTF. The CDR3 DNA follows: TGTGCCAGCAGCTCCTCGACATGGGACTATGGCTACACCTTC.

This clone was counted a few times. The chain is built from TRBV10-1 and TRBJ2-2, with D tentatively TRBD1 (6 bases). Trimming took off 6 bases at V and 7 bases at J, with 12 bases between the two ends. CDR3 length: 13 amino acids. The germline CDR1 and CDR2 sequences are WNHNN and SYGVQD (reference sequence). The CDR3 spells CASRGHGIGELFF. The CDR3 DNA follows: TGCGCCAGCAGGGGACACGGCATCGGGGAGCTGTTTTTT.

This sequence joins TRBV7-2 and TRBJ1-4; 7 bases map to TRBD1. This CDR3 is built from 14 residues. J was trimmed by 7 bases and V by 2 bases; bases with no gene match: 4. From germline, CDR1 is SGHTA and CDR2 FQGNSA. CDR3 sequence: CASSLRQGGEKLFF. The DNA of the CDR3 is TGTGCCAGCAGCTTAAGACAGGGAGGTGAAAAACTGTTTTTT. Together with reference TRBV7-2 and TRBJ1-4, the CDR3 gives the full variable domain: GAGVSQSPSNKVTEKGKDVELRCDPISGHTALYWYRQSLGQGLEFLIYFQGNSAPDKSGLPSDRFSAERTGGSVSTLTIQRTQQEDSAVYLCASSLRQGGEKLFFGSGTQLSVL.

The gene calls are TRBV9 and TRBJ2-1; no clear D. Germline values: CDR1 SGDLS, CDR2 YYNGEE. There are 16 residues in the CDR3. The germline V and J ends were trimmed by 0 bases and 3 bases, with 13 bases remaining between them. For the CDR3, the DNA is TGTGCCAGCAGCGTAGGCATTAGAAGTGGCTACAATGAGCAGTTCTTC. This codes for CASSVGIRSGYNEQFF.

V is TRBV29-1 and J is TRBJ2-1; possible D gene TRBD2, 7 bases. V lost 7 bases and J 0 bases, leaving 10 bases between the germline ends. The CDR3 extends over 13 amino acids. Germline loops: CDR1 SQVTM, CDR2 ANQGSEA. For the CDR3, the DNA is TGCAGCGGGGGGGGCTTCTCCTACAATGAGCAGTTCTTC. Translation gives CSGGGFSYNEQFF.

The chain uses TRBV4-1 and TRBJ1-2; no clear D. CDR3 size: 17 residues. The V gene's germline CDR1 is MGHRA and CDR2 YSYEKL. V lost 1 base to trimming and J lost 0 bases, with 15 bases between them. CDR3 protein: CASSQGGRAGANYGYTF. The CDR3 region has the DNA TGCGCCAGCAGCCAAGGAGGGCGGGCGGGCGCTAACTATGGCTACACCTTC.

The chain combines TRBV6-5 with TRBJ2-1, with D possibly matching TRBD1 (6 bases). Germline V gene lookup returns CDR1 MNHEY and CDR2 SVGAGI. This CDR3 region has 15 residues. V was trimmed by 2 bases and J by 2 bases, leaving 10 bases between them. CDR3 nucleotide sequence: TGTGCCAGCAGTTACGGCGGACAGACCTACAATGAGCAGTTCTTC. Its protein is CASSYGGQTYNEQFF.

The chain carries TRBV19 and TRBJ2-3; a weak D match, TRBD2 (7 bases). V was pared by 3 bases and J by 4 bases, with 14 bases between. The CDR3 length is 15 residues. The germline V gene encodes CDR1 LNHDA and CDR2 SQIVND (reference sequence). The CDR3 region has the DNA TGTGCCAGTAGTATTTCCCGGGGGGCGGCAGATACGCAGTATTTT. Translation gives CASSISRGAADTQYF. Supplemented by reference TRBV19 and TRBJ2-3, the full variable domain reads DGGITQSPKYLFRKEGQNVTLSCEQNLNHDAMYWYRQDPGQGLRLIYYSQIVNDFQKGDIAEGYSVSREKKESFPLTVTSAQKNPTAFYLCASSISRGAADTQYFGPGTRLTVL.

CDR3 sequence reads: CASSRIDTENTEAFF. CDR3 DNA sequence: TGTGCCAGTAGTCGAATCGACACTGAGAACACTGAAGCTTTCTTT. V usage is TRBV19 and J usage is TRBJ1-1, with no clear D. Germline V gene sequence: CDR1 LNHDA, CDR2 SQIVND (reference sequence). Deletions cut 5 bases from V and 1 base from J, with 14 bases between. The CDR3 totals 15 residues.

This clone was counted only a few times. This rearrangement joins TRBV5-4 to TRBJ1-1, with TRBD1 matching 9 bases. This CDR3 region has 16 residues. Unmatched junction bases numbered 8, after V lost 4 bases and J lost 1 base. CDR1 and CDR2 (germline): SGHNT, YYREEE (reference sequence). CDR3 residues: CASSVGGTGRNTEAFF. The CDR3 coding sequence is TGTGCCAGCAGCGTTGGGGGGACAGGGAGGAACACTGAAGCTTTCTTT.

About this clone: Additional DNA sequences in this sample encode the identical CDR3. This chain links TRBV5-1 with TRBJ2-1; 9 bases match TRBD1. The germline V gene has CDR1 SGHRS and CDR2 YFSETQ. The CDR3 sequence is 15 residues long. With V trimmed by 4 bases and J by 1 base, 3 bases remained unmatched. CDR3 nucleotide sequence: TGCGCCAGCAGCCTTGGGACAGGGTCCTACAATGAGCAGTTCTTC. Its translation is CASSLGTGSYNEQFF. Using reference TRBV5-1 and TRBJ2-1 for the parts outside the CDR3, the full variable domain is KAGVTQTPRYLIKTRGQQVTLSCSPISGHRSVSWYQQTPGQGLQFLFEYFSETQRNKGNFPGRFSGRQFSNSRSEMNVSTLELGDSALYLCASSLGTGSYNEQFFGPGTRLTVL.

This chain links TRBV4-3 with TRBJ1-1, with D tentatively TRBD1 (6 bases). Trimming took 4 bases from V and 0 from J, leaving 15 bases between them. CDR3 length equals 16 residues. From germline, CDR1 is LGHNA and CDR2 YSLEER. The CDR3 DNA sequence: TGCGCCAGCAGCCCACAGGGTACCATAATGAACACTGAAGCTTTCTTT. Translating gives CASSPQGTIMNTEAFF.

This clone was detected only once. The chain recombines TRBV2 with TRBJ2-5; D might be TRBD2 (6 bases). V gave up 5 bases and J gave up 11 bases, with 12 bases separating them. The CDR3 is made up of 11 amino acids. Germline-derived CDR1 and CDR2 are SNHLY and FYNNEI. The CDR3, as DNA: TGTGCCAGCAGTCCAAAGGGGACTCAGTACTTC. Its protein is CASSPKGTQYF.